This T cell receptor (beta chain) was recovered during a study of OX40 agonist ivuxolimab in advanced cancers. Whole-study context: Those treated in dose escalation had hepatocellular carcinoma, melanoma, renal cell cancer or head and neck cancer. Antecedent anti-PD-1, anti-PD-L1 or anti-CTLA-4 therapy was permissible, with 40% having received some. Overall study results and limits: CD4+ T cells averaged fewer expanded clones than CD8+ T cells.

Sequencing used immunoSEQ multiplex PCR; TCRdb keeps in-frame clones, though not all of them. The data hold about 50,000 clones, with around 80% observed a single time. V gave up 5 bases and J gave up 0 bases; unmatched junction bases: 13. This CDR3 is built from 18 residues. CDR1 SGHVS and CDR2 FQNEAQ come from the germline V gene. In the case of this clone: Antigen: not known.

The receptor was isolated from an adult with an advanced solid tumor such as melanoma, head and neck, liver or kidney cancer. The starting material was CD4+ or CD8+ T cells sorted from blood, obtained in a trial of the OX40 agonist ivuxolimab. The chain has TRBV7-8 and TRBJ1-1, with TRBD1 matching over 9 bases. The CDR3 spells CASSPYRGQGVMNTEAFF. The CDR3 DNA sequence: TGTGCCAGCAGCCCATACAGGGGGCAAGGGGTTATGAACACTGAAGCTTTCTTT. Drawing the rest from reference TRBV7-8 and TRBJ1-1, the complete variable domain is GAGVSQSPRYKVAKRGQDVALRCDPISGHVSLFWYQQALGQGPEFLTYFQNEAQLDKSGLPSDRFFAERPEGSVSTLKIQRTQQEDSAVYLCASSPYRGQGVMNTEAFFGQGTRLTVV.